This passage covers 10 T cell receptor beta chains from one sample sequenced in a study of blood T cell repertoires in COVID-19. Using immunoSEQ multiplex PCR, the repertoire was profiled, and TCRdb retains in-frame clones only, with some absent. The profile shows fewer than 350,000 clones, 75% to 90% of them singletons. The specimen was peripheral blood. All receptors come from a man between 40 and 49 years old with acute or convalescent COVID-19.

Remarks on this clone: An end of the junction does not agree with germline; a read error may underlie this. The J gene is TRBJ1-1, the V gene TRBV29-1; 9 bases match TRBD1. Germline values: CDR1 SQVTM, CDR2 ANQGSEA. This CDR3 is built from 8 residues. The CDR3 nucleotides read TGCAGCGAGACAGGGGGGGTCTTT. It codes for CSETGGVF.

V and J are TRBV2 and TRBJ2-4; 8 positions agree with TRBD1. Germline-derived CDR1 and CDR2 are SNHLY and FYNNEI. CDR3 size: 13 residues. Trimming removed 7 bases from V and 7 bases from J; junction bases left unmatched: 6. The CDR3 region has the DNA TGTGCCAGCACCGCGGACAGGGAGAACATTCAGTACTTC. As protein: CASTADRENIQYF.

The chain couples TRBV7-2 to TRBJ1-1; the match to TRBD1 covers 10 bases. V dropped 5 bases and J dropped 3; count of bases not matched to a gene: 9. Germline CDR1 SGHTA, CDR2 FQGNSA. This CDR3 region has 16 residues. The CDR3 reads CASSRRDRGWDTEAFF. Here the CDR3 DNA reads TGTGCCAGCAGCCGCAGGGACAGGGGATGGGACACTGAAGCTTTCTTT. Looking up the rest from reference TRBV7-2 and TRBJ1-1 gives the full variable domain: GAGVSQSPSNKVTEKGKDVELRCDPISGHTALYWYRQSLGQGLEFLIYFQGNSAPDKSGLPSDRFSAERTGGSVSTLTIQRTQQEDSAVYLCASSRRDRGWDTEAFFGQGTRLTVV.

V usage is TRBV15 and J usage is TRBJ1-4, with 7 bases aligning to TRBD1. The V segment lost 5 bases and the J segment 5 bases; nucleotides outside the gene matches: 14. The germline CDR1 and CDR2 sequences are LNHNV and YYDKDF (reference sequence). This CDR3 region has 17 residues. CDR3 region: CATSGYFDGTANEKLFF. In nucleotides, the CDR3 is TGTGCCACCAGCGGCTATTTCGACGGGACAGCAAATGAAAAACTGTTTTTT.

The rearrangement links TRBV7-6 to TRBJ1-4, with TRBD1 matching over 8 bases. This CDR3 comprises 13 residues. V trimming: 6 bases; J trimming: 7 bases; junction bases outside the gene matches: 4. The germline V gene has CDR1 SGHVS and CDR2 FNYEAQ. The CDR3 is CASRPTGVEKLFF. The CDR3 nucleotides are TGTGCCAGCAGACCGACAGGGGTTGAAAAACTGTTTTTT.

V and J are TRBV5-1 and TRBJ1-2; a weak D match, TRBD1 (5 bases). CDR1 is SGHRS and CDR2 is YFSETQ in the germline V gene. Between the trimmed V and J ends, which lost 6 bases and 2 bases, there was a span of 17 bases. The CDR3 is 15 amino acids. As DNA, the CDR3 is TGCGCCAGCAACACCGGGACTCTCGGCAACTATGGCTACACCTTC. Translated, it gives CASNTGTLGNYGYTF.

This clone has only one observation. The chain's CDR3 is CASSLSLTGELFF. The CDR3 DNA is TGTGCCAGCAGCTTATCTCTTACCGGGGAGCTGTTTTTT. This chain uses TRBV11-2 with TRBJ2-2, with no clear D. This CDR3 has 13 amino acids. Between the trimmed V and J ends, which lost 2 bases and 5 bases, there was a span of 6 bases. Looked up from germline, CDR1 is SGHAT and CDR2 is FQNNGV.

This rearrangement joins TRBV30 to TRBJ2-2, with 12 bases identical to TRBD1. The CDR3 is made up of 17 amino acids. Per germline, CDR1 GTSNPN and CDR2 SVGIG (reference sequence). The J segment lost 5 bases and the V segment lost 5 bases, leaving 12 bases of the junction unmatched. The DNA for the CDR3 is TGTGCCTGGGCCCCGGGACAGGGGGCTCCCGGTACCGGGGAGCTGTTTTTT. Translated: CAWAPGQGAPGTGELFF.

This clone turned up a few times. J is TRBJ2-6 and V is TRBV6-6; no clear D gene. The V gene's germline CDR1 is MNHNY and CDR2 SVGAGI (reference sequence). Trimming left V 5 bases short and J 0 bases short, with 17 bases between. The CDR3 is 18 amino acids. The CDR3 DNA reads TGTGCCAGCAGTCGAAAAAATCCACAGAGCTCTGGGGCCAACGTCCTGACTTTC. It encodes CASSRKNPQSSGANVLTF.

This clone turned up a few times. V and J are TRBV19 and TRBJ2-7, with 7 bases lining up with TRBD2. The length of the CDR3 is 17 residues. V was clipped by 3 bases and J by 2 bases; unmatched bases: 13. The germline V gene has CDR1 LNHDA and CDR2 SQIVND (reference sequence). The CDR3 sequence is CASSILHSGAPTYEQYF. CDR3 in DNA: TGTGCCAGTAGTATTCTCCACAGCGGGGCACCAACCTACGAGCAGTACTTC.